Each of the 2 T cell receptor beta chains below was sequenced from the same sample in a study of cytomegalovirus exposure and HLA in healthy donors (dated by TCRdb to between 2016 and 2019). The protocol used for the library was the immunoSEQ multiplex PCR assay. For the multiplex PCR, a mixture combining 60 forward primers for TCR Vbeta segments and 13 reverse primers for TCR Jbeta segments was used. TCRdb mirrors the immuneACCESS table, restricted to in-frame sequences. Some clones are absent from its copies; in checked studies, under half trace to an unresolved V gene, and the reason for the others is unknown. This sample lists over 100,000 clones; roughly 65% were detected once. The leading ten clones occupy more than 8.5% of the sample. The sample was PBMCs. The receptors were gathered from a middle-aged man in good health and CMV-seropositive.

The chain is built from TRBV6-5 and TRBJ1-3; 9 bases line up with TRBD1. The CDR3 is 15 amino acids. V was clipped by 6 bases and J by 0 bases; unmatched bases: 3. From germline, CDR1 is MNHEY and CDR2 SVGAGI. The CDR3 here is CASRDRGYSGNTIYF. The CDR3 DNA reads TGTGCCAGCAGGGACAGGGGTTACTCTGGAAACACCATATATTTT.

The rearrangement links TRBV5-1 to TRBJ2-6, with 8 nucleotides matching TRBD2. The junction had 3 bases not matched to a gene; V was cut back by 4 bases and J by 0 bases. The CDR3 contains 16 residues. Germline values: CDR1 SGHRS, CDR2 YFSETQ. CDR3 region: CASSREGSSGANVLTF. The CDR3 DNA follows: TGCGCCAGCAGCCGGGAGGGGAGCTCTGGGGCCAACGTCCTGACTTTC.